The clone carrying this TCR beta chain appeared a few times. This record belongs to a study of vaccination and CD4 T cells after COVID-19. Study-level information: Six male and four female convalescents took part, two of them Hispanic. Between diagnosis and the drawing of post-COVID samples lay a median around 100 days (range 35 to 161).

The germline gives CDR1 SEHNR, CDR2 FQNEAQ (reference sequence). The CDR3 covers 16 residues. V shed 5 bases and J 3 bases; nucleotides not matched to a gene: 9. Each CDR3 protein is one row after TCRdb ran MiXCR on the PCR reads. The sample carries 25,000 to 30,000 distinct CDR3 sequences, about half recorded once. The time point denotes: late sampling 161 to 241 days after vaccination in a few convalescent patients. This specimen was CD4+ T cells from blood, taken about 7 months after SARS-CoV-2 vaccination. V is TRBV7-9 and J is TRBJ2-3, with 9 bases lining up with TRBD2. This receptor was identified in a human donor who had recovered from COVID-19. DNA for the CDR3: TGTGCCAGCAGCACCTCCGGGACTAGCCTAACAGATACGCAGTATTTT. It yields the protein CASSTSGTSLTDTQYF.